This TCR beta chain comes out of a study of T cell changes during pregnancy in multiple sclerosis (dated by TCRdb to between 2018 and 2020). Turning to the overall study: In women with multiple sclerosis, the researchers looked at how the T cell repertoire shifted as pregnancy progressed.

CDR1 SNHLY and CDR2 FYNNEI are derived from the germline V gene. Deletion took 7 bases off V and 4 bases off J, with a span of 16 bases between the germline ends. The CDR3 holds 14 amino acids from the cysteine to the phenylalanine. Of all the DNA, just the CDR3 is kept, 42 bases in frame from base 1. In regard to this clone: Its antigen is not yet known. Within one base of it there is no much larger clone, and no base qualities were kept.

The library was generated by the immunoSEQ multiplex PCR assay. TCRdb mirrors the immuneACCESS table, restricted to in-frame sequences. Some clones are absent from its copies; in checked studies, under half trace to an unresolved V gene, and the reason for the others is unknown. Across this sample there are approximately 40,000 clones, with less than 90% seen only once. Of the sample, 1.2% is held by the ten largest clones. The source of this sequence is a female donor with multiple sclerosis, enrolled in a pregnancy study. The chain joins TRBV2 to TRBJ1-2, with a tentative D gene TRBD1 over 6 matching bases. The sample in question was CD4+ T cells from peripheral blood mononuclear cells, obtained in the second trimester of pregnancy. DNA sequence: TGTGCCAGCACGTTAACGGGGGGCGGCTATGGCTACACCTTC. This yields the protein CASTLTGGGYGYTF.